Listed here are 7 T cell receptor beta chains from one sample, sequenced in a study of blood T cell repertoires in COVID-19. The method was immunoSEQ multiplex PCR; TCRdb's version includes in-frame clones alone and lacks a portion of them. There are hundreds of thousands of clones in the sample; about 82% occur only once, and 9.1% lies in the top ten. Material: PBMCs or T cells enriched from blood (not recorded which). The origin of the receptors is a woman in her 50s with acute COVID-19.

This clone is a singleton in its sample. This chain uses TRBV7-8 with TRBJ1-5, with D hard to call. The ends were cut back, 1 base at V and 3 bases at J, with 13 bases in the middle. This CDR3 contains 16 residues. Germline values: CDR1 SGHVS, CDR2 FQNEAQ. The CDR3 nucleotides read TGTGCCAGCAGCTTAGGGAGCCCTCGAAACAATCAGCCCCAGCATTTT. Translation: CASSLGSPRNNQPQHF.

V is TRBV3-1 (or the pseudogene TRBV3-2) and J is TRBJ1-1; a weak D match, TRBD1 (5 bases). In germline, CDR1 is LGHDT, CDR2 YNNKEL (reference sequence). CDR3 length: 10 residues. V lost 5 bases and J lost 12, with 10 bases in between. The CDR3 sequence: CASSRGLTFF. CDR3 coding DNA: TGTGCCAGCAGCAGGGGTTTAACTTTCTTT.

The rearrangement links TRBV12-5 to TRBJ1-3, with 8 bases fitting TRBD1. V lost 2 bases, J lost 8 bases, and 8 bases stayed unmatched. CDR1 and CDR2 (germline): LGHNT, FRNRAP. CDR3 length: 15 residues. The CDR3 region has the DNA TGTGCTAGTGGTTTGCCGTGGACAGGGATGGACACCATATATTTT. This gives the protein CASGLPWTGMDTIYF.

The rearrangement uses TRBV6-6 and TRBJ2-2; TRBD2 aligns across 14 bases. The CDR3 spans 19 residues. Germline assignment: CDR1 MNHNY and CDR2 SVGAGI (reference sequence). V lost 5 bases and J lost 0; bases outside the gene matches: 8. CDR3 loop: CASSPIGLAGGANTGELFF. The DNA of the CDR3 is TGTGCCAGCAGTCCGATTGGACTAGCGGGGGGCGCGAACACCGGGGAGCTGTTTTTT.

This chain uses TRBV25-1 with TRBJ1-6; D unresolved. The ends were cut back, 5 bases at V and 0 bases at J, with 5 bases in the middle. This CDR3 region has 14 residues. Germline values: CDR1 MGHDK, CDR2 SYGVNS. CDR3: CASSPGSYNSPLHF. CDR3 DNA: TGTGCCAGCAGTCCCGGCTCCTATAATTCACCCCTCCACTTT.

This chain uses TRBV5-8 with TRBJ1-5; 9 bases are a match to TRBD1. The length of the CDR3 is 15 residues. After removal of 6 bases from V and 5 bases from J, the junction contained 9 bases not matched to a gene. From germline, CDR1 is SGHTS and CDR2 YDEGEE. CDR3 region: CASTPGTGNYQPQHF. The CDR3 nucleotides read TGTGCCAGCACCCCGGGGACAGGGAATTATCAGCCCCAGCATTTT.

The chain has TRBV25-1 and TRBJ2-3, with 8 bases identical to TRBD2. The germline V gene has CDR1 MGHDK and CDR2 SYGVNS. The CDR3 sequence is 15 residues long. After removal of 11 bases from V and 2 bases from J, the junction contained 12 bases not matched to a gene. CDR3 nucleotides: TGTGCCGGATCCCTTCTCGGGGGGGTCACAGATACGCAGTATTTT. Translating gives CAGSLLGGVTDTQYF.